These T cell receptor beta chains were read from a single sample in a study of T cell responses to AZD1222 COVID-19 vaccine. Using immunoSEQ multiplex PCR, the repertoire was profiled, and TCRdb retains in-frame clones only, with some absent. The table has about 130,000 clones, about 88% seen once; the top ten hold approximately 8%. The specimen was peripheral blood, collected on day 0 of AZD1222 vaccination. Source of these receptors: an adult in good health. The CDR3 runs from the conserved cysteine through the conserved F or W. Each record gives: J gene, clone size, D gene, V gene, CDR3 protein, CDR3 DNA. A D gene is named only where the DNA matches it firmly. A row's size may be missing; if present it is once, few, many or a size class.

TRBJ2-1 | NA | TRBD1 | TRBV7-2 | CASSFRQGGYTEQFF | TGTGCCAGCAGCTTCCGACAGGGGGGGTACACTGAGCAGTTCTTC
TRBJ2-7 | NA | NA | TRBV25-1 | CASSPGGEQYF | TGTGCCAGCAGTCCCGGGGGCGAGCAGTACTTC
TRBJ1-1 | NA | NA | TRBV20-1 | CSARDKGRAFF | TGCAGTGCTAGAGATAAGGGGCGAGCTTTCTTT
TRBJ2-3 | NA | NA | TRBV24-1 | CATRGPTGGTQYF | TGTGCCACCAGGGGCCCGACCGGGGGTACGCAGTATTTT
TRBJ1-5 | NA | NA | TRBV5-4 | CASTIDGGTSNQPQHF | TGTGCCAGCACAATCGATGGGGGTACTAGCAATCAGCCCCAGCATTTT
TRBJ2-5 | once | NA | TRBV20-1 | CSASQETQYF | TGCAGTGCTTCCCAAGAGACCCAGTACTTC
TRBJ2-5 | NA | TRBD2 | TRBV6-4 | CASSRGTSPQETQYF | TGTGCCAGCAGCAGGGGGACTAGCCCACAAGAGACCCAGTACTTC
TRBJ2-5 | once | NA | TRBV7-2 | CASSLVVAPQETQYF | TGTGCCAGCAGCTTAGTGGTAGCGCCCCAAGAGACCCAGTACTTC
TRBJ1-2 | NA | NA | TRBV2 | CASSPGLQLYYGYTF | TGTGCCAGCAGCCCTGGGCTACAGCTCTACTATGGCTACACCTTC
TRBJ2-7 | NA | NA | TRBV21-1 | CASSSRLAPHEQYF | TGTGCCAGCAGCTCCCGACTAGCCCCCCACGAGCAGTACTTC
TRBJ1-1 | NA | TRBD1 | TRBV10-1 | CASSESGTGRGTEAFF | TGCGCCAGCAGTGAGTCGGGGACAGGGAGGGGCACTGAAGCTTTCTTT
TRBJ2-7 | NA | NA | TRBV7-9 | CASSLEVKPYEQYF | TGTGCCAGCAGCTTAGAAGTGAAACCCTACGAGCAGTACTTC
TRBJ1-1 | NA | NA | TRBV5-4 | CASTDTGRAEAFF | TGTGCCAGCACCGATACGGGCCGCGCTGAAGCTTTCTTT
TRBJ2-2 | NA | NA | TRBV14 | CASSQEPAENTGELFF | TGTGCCAGCAGCCAAGAACCAGCGGAGAACACCGGGGAGCTGTTTTTT
TRBJ2-7 | NA | TRBD1 | TRBV6-5 | CASRDDRVPHEQYF | TGTGCCAGCAGGGATGACAGGGTACCCCACGAGCAGTACTTC
TRBJ2-7 | NA | TRBD1 | TRBV5-1 | CASSPQAGGSYEQYF | TGCGCCAGCAGCCCCCAGGCAGGGGGCTCCTACGAGCAGTACTTC
TRBJ1-2 | many | TRBD1 | TRBV27 | CASSLGRRDSGYTF | TGTGCCAGCAGTTTAGGGCGCAGGGACAGTGGCTACACCTTC
TRBJ2-1 | NA | NA | TRBV5-4 | CASSSMWGRGSYNEQFF | TGTGCCAGCAGCTCAATGTGGGGCAGGGGTTCCTACAATGAGCAGTTCTTC
TRBJ2-2 | NA | NA | TRBV11-2 | CASSLDLPAGELFF | TGTGCCAGCAGCTTAGATCTGCCCGCCGGGGAGCTGTTTTTT
TRBJ2-1 | NA | TRBD1 | TRBV19 | CASSATGIGNEQFF | TGTGCCAGTAGTGCGACAGGGATAGGCAATGAGCAGTTCTTC
TRBJ2-1 | NA | TRBD2 | TRBV7-2 | CASSLILAAGSEQFF | TGTGCCAGCAGCTTGATTCTAGCGGCAGGGAGTGAGCAGTTCTTC
TRBJ1-4 | NA | TRBD1 | TRBV5-1 | CASRRTGVATNEKLFF | TGCGCCAGCAGACGGACAGGGGTTGCAACTAATGAAAAACTGTTTTTT
TRBJ2-2 | NA | NA | TRBV13 | CASSLIQLAGELFF | TGTGCCAGCAGCTTAATCCAGCTAGCCGGGGAGCTGTTTTTT
TRBJ1-5 | NA | NA | TRBV19 | CASSTPGAGQPQHF | TGTGCCAGTAGCACTCCTGGGGCCGGTCAGCCCCAGCATTTT
TRBJ2-1 | few | NA | TRBV3-1/TRBV3-2 | CASSQDLGQTISYNEQFF | TGTGCCAGCAGCCAAGACCTAGGTCAAACGATCTCCTACAATGAGCAGTTCTTC
TRBJ1-2 | NA | NA | TRBV28 | CASSPRTAYGYTF | TGTGCCAGCAGTCCAAGGACAGCCTATGGCTACACCTTC
TRBJ2-6 | once | NA | TRBV19 | CASSYPKGNSSGANVLTF | TGTGCCAGCTCCTACCCGAAGGGTAATAGCTCTGGGGCCAACGTCCTGACTTTC
TRBJ2-1 | NA | NA | TRBV5-1 | CASSLVRDSHEQFF | TGCGCCAGCAGCTTGGTACGCGATAGCCATGAGCAGTTCTTC
TRBJ1-5 | NA | NA | TRBV18 | CASSSNSNQPQHF | TGTGCCAGCTCCTCCAATAGCAATCAGCCCCAGCATTTT
TRBJ1-5 | NA | TRBD1 | TRBV29-1 | CSARQGNNQPQHF | TGCAGCGCTCGACAGGGGAACAATCAGCCCCAGCATTTT
TRBJ2-2 | NA | NA | TRBV21-1 | CASRGRDTGELFF | TGTGCCAGCAGGGGTCGGGACACCGGGGAGCTGTTTTTT
TRBJ1-6 | NA | TRBD1 | TRBV28 | CASSLSGLGTDNSPLHF | TGTGCCAGCAGCCTTTCCGGATTGGGGACAGATAATTCACCCCTCCACTTT
TRBJ2-7 | NA | TRBD1 | TRBV28 | CASSVSGTGGNHEQYF | TGTGCCAGCAGTGTCTCGGGGACAGGGGGCAATCACGAGCAGTACTTC
TRBJ1-2 | once | NA | TRBV5-1 | CASSEGGGYTF | TGCGCCAGCAGCGAGGGAGGGGGCTACACCTTC
TRBJ2-7 | NA | NA | TRBV7-2 | CASSSLAEYYEQYF | TGTGCCAGCAGCTCCTTAGCGGAATACTACGAGCAGTACTTC
TRBJ2-1 | NA | TRBD1 | TRBV15 | CATSTGTGSPNEQFF | TGTGCCACCAGCACCGGGACAGGGTCTCCCAATGAGCAGTTCTTC
TRBJ1-1 | few | NA | TRBV7-2 | CASSVLLDTEAFF | TGTGCCAGCAGCGTGCTGTTGGACACTGAAGCTTTCTTT
TRBJ1-5 | NA | NA | TRBV6-5 | CASRLGLGNQPQHF | TGTGCCAGCAGGCTAGGGCTCGGCAATCAGCCCCAGCATTTT
TRBJ2-2 | NA | NA | TRBV19 | CASSIPDSKNTGELFF | TGTGCCAGTAGTATCCCGGACAGCAAGAACACCGGGGAGCTGTTTTTT
TRBJ2-2 | NA | TRBD1 | TRBV25-1 | CASTGQGMNTGELFF | TGTGCCAGCACCGGACAGGGGATGAACACCGGGGAGCTGTTTTTT